This T cell receptor beta chain was obtained from a study of blood T cell repertoires in COVID-19. Study as a whole: Samples of COVID-19 (acute and convalescent) were obtained from the United States, Italy and Spain.

Cohort placement rested on clinical history that participants reported themselves. Source study methods: The authors estimated nucleated cell counts from reference gene primer amplification. Assay: immunoSEQ multiplex PCR; the TCRdb copy retains only in-frame clones and omits some. V and J calls and clone size are those listed in that table; D and trimming were worked out from the DNA. The sample records approximately 310,000 clones, about 89% being singletons. The sample was PBMCs or T cells enriched from blood (not recorded which). The receptor's source is a man between 60 and 75 years old who had recovered from COVID-19.

This CDR3 is CASSPGWNYGYTF. In DNA form, the CDR3 reads TGTGCCAGCAGCCCAGGGTGGAACTATGGCTACACCTTC. The V gene is TRBV11-1, the J gene TRBJ1-2, with D possibly being TRBD1 (5 bases). The CDR3 is 13 residues long. Germline CDR1 SGHAT, CDR2 FQDESV (reference sequence). Trimming cost V 5 bases and J 2 bases, with 9 bases left between them.